This is a list of T cell receptor beta chains from one sample in a study of cytomegalovirus exposure and HLA in healthy donors. TCRdb's copy holds only in-frame clones and misses some; the assay was immunoSEQ multiplex PCR. This repertoire shows roughly 120,000 clones, 77% found once; its top ten account for around 5.8%. Sequenced sample: PBMCs. The receptors shown here come from a man aged 18 to 29 in good health and CMV-seropositive. The CDR3 runs from the conserved cysteine through the conserved F or W. The order of the fields is CDR3 DNA, CDR3 protein, clone size, J gene, D gene, V gene. The D gene is left open where the match is weak. Some rows have no size entry. The others give once, few or many, or a class for an expanded clone.

DNA: TGTGCCAGCAGCATGACTAGCGGAAGCTCCTACGAGCAGTACTTC; CDR3: CASSMTSGSSYEQYF; size: many; J: TRBJ2-7; D: TRBD2; V: TRBV11-1
DNA: TGCGCCAGCAGCCAAGATCATAAACGGGAGGGCCTATACGAGCAGTACTTC; CDR3: CASSQDHKREGLYEQYF; size: -; J: TRBJ2-7; D: TRBD2; V: TRBV4-1
DNA: TGTGCCAGCAGCGTAGGGCAGGGTGGCTACACCTTC; CDR3: CASSVGQGGYTF; size: -; J: TRBJ1-2; D: -; V: TRBV9
DNA: TGCGCCAGCAGCCAAGGCTCAGGGGTGGTCGAGCAGTACTTC; CDR3: CASSQGSGVVEQYF; size: -; J: TRBJ2-7; D: -; V: TRBV4-1
DNA: TGTGCCAGCAGCCCGGAGTTTGAGCAGTTCTTC; CDR3: CASSPEFEQFF; size: -; J: TRBJ2-1; D: -; V: TRBV7-9
DNA: TGTGCCAGCAGTGAGGGGGGGGACAGGGGGCGGAAGGATGGCTACACCTTC; CDR3: CASSEGGDRGRKDGYTF; size: -; J: TRBJ1-2; D: TRBD1; V: TRBV6-1
DNA: TGTGCCAGCAGTGAAGAGACATTCTCCTACAATGAGCAGTTCTTC; CDR3: CASSEETFSYNEQFF; size: -; J: TRBJ2-1; D: -; V: TRBV6-1
DNA: TGTGCCAGCAGTGTAGGAGGGGATGACGGGGAGCTGTTTTTT; CDR3: CASSVGGDDGELFF; size: -; J: TRBJ2-2; D: -; V: TRBV2
DNA: TGTGCCAGCATCTCTAGTGGAAACTCTGGAAACACCATATATTTT; CDR3: CASISSGNSGNTIYF; size: -; J: TRBJ1-3; D: -; V: TRBV6-1
DNA: TGTGCCAGCAGTTTTCAGTCCTATGGCTACACCTTC; CDR3: CASSFQSYGYTF; size: -; J: TRBJ1-2; D: -; V: TRBV28
DNA: TGCGCCAGCAGCCAAGTTAGCGCACCTTCCTACGAGCAGTACTTC; CDR3: CASSQVSAPSYEQYF; size: once; J: TRBJ2-7; D: -; V: TRBV4-1
DNA: TGTGCCAGCACCTCAGCGGGAGGACCGCCGAATGAGCAGTTCTTC; CDR3: CASTSAGGPPNEQFF; size: -; J: TRBJ2-1; D: TRBD2; V: TRBV9
DNA: TGTGCCAGCAGCTTGGGCCGTACCCAAGAGACCCAGTACTTC; CDR3: CASSLGRTQETQYF; size: -; J: TRBJ2-5; D: -; V: TRBV11-2
DNA: TGTGCCAGCAGTGAAGTAATGGGGAGCTGGGAGACCCAGTACTTC; CDR3: CASSEVMGSWETQYF; size: once; J: TRBJ2-5; D: -; V: TRBV2
DNA: TGTGCCAGCAGCCCGACAGGGGGCAACAATCAGCCCCAGCATTTT; CDR3: CASSPTGGNNQPQHF; size: -; J: TRBJ1-5; D: TRBD1; V: TRBV6-5
DNA: TGTGCCAGCAGCTCGGCGGGGGCCACTGAAGCTTTCTTT; CDR3: CASSSAGATEAFF; size: few; J: TRBJ1-1; D: -; V: TRBV5-4
DNA: TGTGCCAGCAGTGACGGACACTGGGGCGGGGAGCTGTTTTTT; CDR3: CASSDGHWGGELFF; size: -; J: TRBJ2-2; D: -; V: TRBV6-1
DNA: TGCGCCAGCAGCTGGGATGGCTCTGGGGCCAACGGCCTGACTTTC; CDR3: CASSWDGSGANGLTF; size: -; J: TRBJ2-6; D: -; V: TRBV5-1
DNA: TGTGCCACCTTAAGCGGGGCCGAGCAGTTCTTC; CDR3: CATLSGAEQFF; size: -; J: TRBJ2-1; D: TRBD2; V: TRBV6-6
DNA: TGCGCCAGCAGCCAAAGCTCCGCGGGGGTCAATGAGCAGTTCTTC; CDR3: CASSQSSAGVNEQFF; size: -; J: TRBJ2-1; D: TRBD2; V: TRBV4-1
DNA: TGCGCCAGCAGCTCCCAGGGTGTCGAGACCCAGTACTTC; CDR3: CASSSQGVETQYF; size: -; J: TRBJ2-5; D: -; V: TRBV5-1
DNA: TGTGCCAGTAGTGGACAGGGAATAAGTCAGCCCCAGCATTTT; CDR3: CASSGQGISQPQHF; size: -; J: TRBJ1-5; D: TRBD1; V: TRBV19
DNA: TGTGCCAGCAGCTATGGACCGGGACAGGGGGACCGAGGCACTGAAGCTTTCTTT; CDR3: CASSYGPGQGDRGTEAFF; size: few; J: TRBJ1-1; D: TRBD1; V: TRBV11-2
DNA: TGTGCCAGCAGTTTATCGACAGGGGGGAGCAATCAGCCCCAGCATTTT; CDR3: CASSLSTGGSNQPQHF; size: -; J: TRBJ1-5; D: TRBD1; V: TRBV27
DNA: TGTGCCAGCAGTTTAAAAGAAGGACTTTCCTACGAGCAGTACTTC; CDR3: CASSLKEGLSYEQYF; size: once; J: TRBJ2-7; D: -; V: TRBV27
DNA: TGTGCCAGCAGGGCCGGACAGGCGAACACTGAAGCTTTCTTT; CDR3: CASRAGQANTEAFF; size: -; J: TRBJ1-1; D: TRBD1; V: TRBV5-4
DNA: TGTGCCAGCAGCGCCACATCCGGGACTACCTACACAGATACGCAGTATTTT; CDR3: CASSATSGTTYTDTQYF; size: -; J: TRBJ2-3; D: TRBD2; V: TRBV9
DNA: TGCGCCAGCAGCATAAACACCGGGGAGCTGTTTTTT; CDR3: CASSINTGELFF; size: -; J: TRBJ2-2; D: -; V: TRBV5-1
DNA: TGCGCCAGCAGCTTTGAAACAGGACAGGGAGACACTGAAGCTTTCTTT; CDR3: CASSFETGQGDTEAFF; size: -; J: TRBJ1-1; D: TRBD1; V: TRBV5-1
DNA: TGTGCCAGCTCACCTACGGGACAGCTGAACACTGAAGCTTTCTTT; CDR3: CASSPTGQLNTEAFF; size: -; J: TRBJ1-1; D: TRBD1; V: TRBV18
DNA: TGTGCCAGCAGTGTCATGGGGGGCGGGGAGCTGTTTTTT; CDR3: CASSVMGGGELFF; size: -; J: TRBJ2-2; D: -; V: TRBV6-1
DNA: TGTGCCAGCAGTTCCCGGACAGGGGGTTCGAACAGTCAGTACTTC; CDR3: CASSSRTGGSNSQYF; size: -; J: TRBJ2-4; D: TRBD1; V: TRBV2
DNA: TGTGCCAGCAGTTCTCTTGTGGAGAAGGTCACACCCCTCCACTTT; CDR3: CASSSLVEKVTPLHF; size: -; J: TRBJ1-6; D: -; V: TRBV11-2
DNA: TGTGCCAGCAGCTTAGACCACTTTAGTGGAAGCGGTGGCTACACCTTC; CDR3: CASSLDHFSGSGGYTF; size: -; J: TRBJ1-2; D: -; V: TRBV7-9
DNA: TGTGCTAGCAGCTTCGGGGAGACCCAGTACTTC; CDR3: CASSFGETQYF; size: -; J: TRBJ2-5; D: -; V: TRBV7-7
DNA: TGTGCCAGCAGCCCACCTCCCGCGGGCACAGATACGCAGTATTTT; CDR3: CASSPPPAGTDTQYF; size: -; J: TRBJ2-3; D: -; V: TRBV5-4
DNA: TGCAGCGTATCGTGGGAGGGCCCCTACAATGAGCAGTTCTTC; CDR3: CSVSWEGPYNEQFF; size: -; J: TRBJ2-1; D: TRBD2; V: TRBV29-1
DNA: TGTGCCAGCAGTGATGGGGGGGGCCCCCAAAAGACCCAGTACTTC; CDR3: CASSDGGGPQKTQYF; size: -; J: TRBJ2-5; D: -; V: TRBV6-1
DNA: TGTGCCAGCAGCGACCGGGACAGCAACTCCTACGAGCAGTACTTC; CDR3: CASSDRDSNSYEQYF; size: -; J: TRBJ2-7; D: TRBD1; V: TRBV6-5
DNA: TGTGCTAGCAGCTTATCCTTTCTGTCAGATACGCAGTATTTT; CDR3: CASSLSFLSDTQYF; size: -; J: TRBJ2-3; D: -; V: TRBV7-7
DNA: TGTGCCTGGAGCACGGGACAGTCCTACGAGCAGTACTTC; CDR3: CAWSTGQSYEQYF; size: -; J: TRBJ2-7; D: TRBD1; V: TRBV30
DNA: TGTGCCAGCAGCTTTGGACTAGCGGGGGGCACAGATACGCAGTATTTT; CDR3: CASSFGLAGGTDTQYF; size: -; J: TRBJ2-3; D: TRBD2; V: TRBV7-9
DNA: TGTGCCAGTAGATTGGGGACTAGAGATGAAGCTTTCTTT; CDR3: CASRLGTRDEAFF; size: -; J: TRBJ1-1; D: -; V: TRBV6-4
DNA: TGTGCCAGCAGGCCAACTAGTGCTCAAGAGACCCAGTACTTC; CDR3: CASRPTSAQETQYF; size: -; J: TRBJ2-5; D: -; V: TRBV28
DNA: TGTGCCAGCAGTCGTTACAGGGTCTCTGGAAACACCATATATTTT; CDR3: CASSRYRVSGNTIYF; size: -; J: TRBJ1-3; D: -; V: TRBV28
DNA: TGTGCCAGCAGTCATCCCGGGACTAGCGGGGGGGCAGGAGAGACCCAGTACTTC; CDR3: CASSHPGTSGGAGETQYF; size: -; J: TRBJ2-5; D: TRBD2; V: TRBV28
DNA: TGTGCCAGTAGTATCACAGGGGGGGCTGAAGCTTTCTTT; CDR3: CASSITGGAEAFF; size: -; J: TRBJ1-1; D: TRBD1; V: TRBV19
DNA: TGTGCCAGTAGTATTAGGGGGACCCAGTACTTC; CDR3: CASSIRGTQYF; size: -; J: TRBJ2-5; D: -; V: TRBV19
DNA: TGTGCCAGCTCACCGGTCGGGACAGCTGGAAACACCATATATTTT; CDR3: CASSPVGTAGNTIYF; size: -; J: TRBJ1-3; D: TRBD1; V: TRBV18
DNA: TGTGCCAGCAGGCTCCGGGACAGAGACTATGGCTACACCTTC; CDR3: CASRLRDRDYGYTF; size: -; J: TRBJ1-2; D: TRBD1; V: TRBV2
DNA: TGCAGCGTTGAAGGAGTACTAGCGGGGGACTACACAGATACGCAGTATTTT; CDR3: CSVEGVLAGDYTDTQYF; size: -; J: TRBJ2-3; D: TRBD2; V: TRBV29-1
DNA: TGTGCCAGCAGCTTAGAACAGGTCGCAGAGACCCAGTACTTC; CDR3: CASSLEQVAETQYF; size: -; J: TRBJ2-5; D: -; V: TRBV11-1